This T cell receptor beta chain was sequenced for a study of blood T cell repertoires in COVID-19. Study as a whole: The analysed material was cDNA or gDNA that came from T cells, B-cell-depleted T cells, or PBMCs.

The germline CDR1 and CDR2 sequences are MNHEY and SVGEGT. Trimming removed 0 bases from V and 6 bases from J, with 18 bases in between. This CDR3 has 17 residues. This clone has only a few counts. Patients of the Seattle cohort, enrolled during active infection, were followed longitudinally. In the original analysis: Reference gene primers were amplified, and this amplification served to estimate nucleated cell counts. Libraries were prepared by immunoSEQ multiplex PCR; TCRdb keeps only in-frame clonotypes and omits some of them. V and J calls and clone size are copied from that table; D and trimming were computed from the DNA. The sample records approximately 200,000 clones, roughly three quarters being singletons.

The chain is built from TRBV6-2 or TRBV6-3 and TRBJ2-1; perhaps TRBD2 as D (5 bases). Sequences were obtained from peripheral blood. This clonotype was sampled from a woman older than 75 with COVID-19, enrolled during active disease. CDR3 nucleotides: TGTGCCAGCAGTTACTCGAAGAGTCTAGCACGGGGCAATGAGCAGTTCTTC. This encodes CASSYSKSLARGNEQFF.